These 25 T cell receptor beta chains originate from one sample sequenced in a study of CD8 T cells in ankylosing spondylitis. TCRdb passed the 5' RACE reads through MiXCR, listing each CDR3 protein once. The sample lists around 100,000 distinct CDR3 sequences, around 24% seen once, with more than 9% in the top ten. The sequencing sample was made of synovial fluid, either unsorted or a sorted T cell fraction (not recorded which). Receptor source: a male donor with ankylosing spondylitis.

This clonotype was counted ten times or more. The V call is TRBV6-2 or TRBV6-3, the J call TRBJ2-6, with D hard to call. The CDR3 loop spans 12 amino acids. V lost 8 bases, J lost 3 bases, and 5 bases lay in between. CDR1 and CDR2 (germline): MNHEY, SVGEGT. The CDR3 loop reads CASSSGANVLTF. Here the CDR3 DNA reads TGTGCCAGCTCGAGTGGGGCCAACGTCCTGACTTTC.

This chain uses TRBV3-1 with TRBJ2-5; weak D call: TRBD2 (5 bases). Germline V gene data show CDR1 as LGHDT and CDR2 as YNNKEL (reference sequence). The CDR3 length is 13 residues. The V and J ends lost 2 bases and 4 bases respectively, with 8 bases between them. For the CDR3, the DNA is TGTGCCAGCAGCCAACGGGGTGCAGAGACCCAGTACTTC. Translating gives CASSQRGAETQYF.

This clonotype came up a few times. This chain's CDR3 is CASSHTGVKETQYF. The CDR3, as DNA: TGTGCCAGCAGTCACACAGGGGTGAAGGAGACCCAGTACTTC. The chain combines TRBV12-3 or TRBV12-4 with TRBJ2-5, with 7 bases that match TRBD1. This CDR3 has 14 amino acids. The V segment lost 5 bases and the J segment 5 bases; nucleotides outside the gene matches: 8.

This clonotype has a count of ten or more. The chain recombines TRBV12-3 or TRBV12-4 with TRBJ1-1; perhaps TRBD1 as D (6 bases). Deletions cut 5 bases from V and 5 bases from J, with 12 bases between. The CDR3 spans 13 residues. The CDR3 nucleotides read TGTGCCAGCAGTCCCAGAGGGGGAACTGAAGCTTTCTTT. This translates into CASSPRGGTEAFF.

The rearrangement uses TRBV5-1 and TRBJ1-2, with D perhaps TRBD1 (6 bases). Trimming stripped 2 bases from V and 6 bases from J, with 14 bases between. CDR1 is SGHRS and CDR2 is YFSETQ in the germline V gene. The CDR3 runs to 14 residues. In DNA, the CDR3 is TGCGCCAGCAGCTTCCTGGACAGTTACCATGGCTACACCTTC. Its protein product is CASSFLDSYHGYTF.

The sample holds many counts of this clonotype. This chain links TRBV5-5 with TRBJ1-5, with TRBD1 identical over 11 bases. Germline lookup yields CDR1 SGHKS and CDR2 YYEKEE (reference sequence). This CDR3 comprises 15 residues. With 3 bases clipped from V and 7 bases from J, the junction kept 6 bases outside the gene matches. In nucleotides, the CDR3 is TGTGCCAGCAGCTGGGGGACAGGGGGTGGACAGCCCCAGCATTTT. Its protein is CASSWGTGGGQPQHF.

The rearrangement joins TRBV20-1 to TRBJ2-5; TRBD1 matches at 8 bases. The junction had 8 bases not matched to a gene; V was cut back by 6 bases and J by 5 bases. The germline V gene encodes CDR1 DFQATT and CDR2 SNEGSKA (reference sequence). The CDR3 contains 13 residues. The CDR3 loop is CSARTGWMETQYF. The CDR3 DNA reads TGCAGTGCCAGGACAGGGTGGATGGAGACCCAGTACTTC.

This clonotype is classed as large. The chain carries TRBV12-3 or TRBV12-4 and TRBJ1-1; D is ambiguous. V shed 1 base and J shed 1 base, with 4 bases lying between them. This CDR3 region has 13 residues. DNA of the CDR3: TGTGCCAGCAGTTTAGAACGGAACACTGAAGCTTTCTTT. Translated, it gives CASSLERNTEAFF.

J is TRBJ1-1 and V is TRBV30; no clear D. The CDR3 totals 10 residues. Germline V lookup: CDR1 GTSNPN, CDR2 SVGIG (reference sequence). With 1 base removed from V and 9 bases from J, the gap between germline ends came to 6 bases. The DNA for the CDR3 is TGTGCCTGGAGTGAATTGAAAGCTTTCTTT. This encodes CAWSELKAFF.

This clonotype appeared a few times. V and J are TRBV6-1 and TRBJ2-7; 13 bases agree with TRBD2. Germline lookup yields CDR1 MNHNS and CDR2 SASEGT. CDR3 length: 16 residues. V was pared by 6 bases and J by 5 bases, with 10 bases of the junction left unmatched. The CDR3 sequence is CASSRSGLAGANEQYF. In DNA form, the CDR3 reads TGTGCCAGCAGCCGAAGTGGACTAGCGGGAGCGAACGAGCAGTACTTC.

The V gene is TRBV18, the J gene TRBJ2-7, with 12 positions matching TRBD2. This CDR3 spans 12 amino acids. Germline lookup yields CDR1 KGHSH and CDR2 LQKENI. V lost 8 bases to trimming and J lost 7 bases; unmatched junction nucleotides: 3. Written as DNA, the CDR3 is TGTGCCAGCAGACTAGCGGGAGAAGAGCAGTACTTC. Protein product: CASRLAGEEQYF.

The V gene is TRBV5-1, the J gene TRBJ2-3; D is possibly TRBD1 (6 bases). Trimming cost V 2 bases and J 0 bases, with 10 bases left between them. CDR3 length: 15 amino acids. Germline CDR1 SGHRS, CDR2 YFSETQ. The CDR3: CASSLQGLSTDTQYF. The CDR3 DNA is TGCGCCAGCAGCTTACAGGGCCTTAGCACAGATACGCAGTATTTT.

This clonotype occurred a few times. Written as DNA, the CDR3 is TGTGCTAGTGGGGTAGAGACCCAGTACTTC. Its translation: CASGVETQYF. This chain links TRBV12-5 with TRBJ2-5; D ambiguous. Germline loops: CDR1 LGHNT, CDR2 FRNRAP. V was pared by 6 bases and J by 4 bases, with 3 bases between. This CDR3 is built from 10 residues.

The chain has TRBV11-2 and TRBJ2-5; D ambiguous. Trimming left V 5 bases short and J 4 bases short, with 5 bases between. CDR1 is SGHAT and CDR2 is FQNNGV in the germline V gene. This CDR3 is built from 11 residues. This CDR3 is CASSLTETQYF. For the CDR3, the DNA is TGTGCCAGCAGCCTCACAGAGACCCAGTACTTC.

This clonotype was observed many times. J is TRBJ2-7 and V is TRBV7-2, with 12 nucleotides matching TRBD2. V lost 5 bases, J lost 3 bases, and 5 bases stayed unmatched. The germline gives CDR1 SGHTA, CDR2 FQGNSA. This CDR3 region has 15 residues. CDR3 residues: CASSMTSGRSYEQYF. CDR3 DNA sequence: TGTGCCAGCAGCATGACTAGCGGGAGAAGCTACGAGCAGTACTTC.

This clonotype was observed at least ten times. This chain connects TRBV5-1 to TRBJ2-2, with TRBD2 matching 7 bases. The CDR3 is 16 residues long. The germline gives CDR1 SGHRS, CDR2 YFSETQ. Germline trimming cut 0 bases from V and 6 bases from J; bases unmatched to any gene: 8. CDR3 sequence reads: CASSLELAVSSGELFF. CDR3 sequence (DNA): TGCGCCAGCAGCTTGGAGCTAGCGGTATCCTCCGGGGAGCTGTTTTTT.

This chain uses TRBV20-1 with TRBJ2-5, with TRBD2 matching over 7 bases. The V gene end was trimmed by 5 bases and the J gene end by 4 bases; junction bases not matched to a gene: 10. CDR1 is DFQATT, CDR2 SNEGSKA, per germline (reference sequence). This CDR3 has 14 amino acids. The CDR3 is CSAHSRTRTETQYF. The CDR3 DNA is TGCAGTGCTCATTCCCGGACTAGGACAGAGACCCAGTACTTC.

The chain carries TRBV3-1 and TRBJ2-7; 14 bases agree with TRBD2. Germline V CDR1 and CDR2: LGHDT, YNNKEL (reference sequence). After removal of 3 bases from V and 6 bases from J, the junction contained 4 bases not matched to a gene. The CDR3 totals 15 residues. CDR3 loop: CASSHSGTSGSEQYF. The CDR3 DNA follows: TGTGCCAGCAGCCATTCAGGGACTAGCGGGAGCGAGCAGTACTTC.

This clonotype has at least ten counts. The chain couples TRBV10-2 to TRBJ2-5; possibly TRBD1 for D (6 bases). The V and J ends lost 1 base and 4 bases respectively, with 19 bases between them. Germline V lookup: CDR1 WSHSY, CDR2 SAAADI. The CDR3 runs 17 residues. The CDR3 loop is CASSELGAGIFGETQYF. The CDR3 DNA reads TGCGCCAGCAGTGAGTTGGGGGCAGGAATATTCGGAGAGACCCAGTACTTC.

CDR3 loop: CASSYGPNYGYTF. CDR3 DNA sequence: TGTGCCAGCAGCTACGGACCCAACTATGGCTACACCTTC. The J gene is TRBJ1-2, the V gene TRBV7-9; D gene unclear. The length of the CDR3 is 13 residues. Looked up from germline, CDR1 is SEHNR and CDR2 is FQNEAQ (reference sequence). Between the trimmed V and J ends, which lost 4 bases and 2 bases, there was a span of 8 bases.

This clonotype was counted a few times. This rearrangement joins TRBV7-2 to TRBJ1-1; D not certain. CDR1 is SGHTA, CDR2 FQGNSA, per germline. CDR3 size: 14 residues. Deletions cut 1 base from V and 5 bases from J, with 11 bases between. The CDR3 sequence is CASSLEVRQTEAFF. Written as DNA, the CDR3 is TGTGCCAGCAGCTTAGAGGTCAGACAAACTGAAGCTTTCTTT.

The table lists this clonotype with a few counts. The rearrangement joins TRBV11-2 to TRBJ2-1; 7 bases agree with TRBD2. In germline, CDR1 is SGHAT, CDR2 FQNNGV. CDR3 size: 18 residues. V was clipped by 3 bases and J by 0 bases; unmatched bases: 11. In DNA form, the CDR3 reads TGTGCCAGCAGCTTTCGCGGTCGGGAGGCGTTCTCCTACAATGAGCAGTTCTTC. Residues: CASSFRGREAFSYNEQFF.

This clonotype occurred a few times. The genes are TRBV7-7 and TRBJ2-1; 8 bases are a match to TRBD1. Per germline, CDR1 SSHAT and CDR2 FNYEAQ (reference sequence). V shed 1 base and J 10 bases; nucleotides not matched to a gene: 15. The CDR3 covers 17 residues. CDR3 protein: CASSLGLGDRGLDEQFF. The CDR3 DNA reads TGTGCCAGCAGCTTAGGATTGGGTGACAGGGGATTGGACGAGCAGTTCTTC.

This clonotype was observed a handful of times. This chain uses TRBV20-1 with TRBJ1-3, with D maybe TRBD1 (6 bases). Per germline, CDR1 DFQATT and CDR2 SNEGSKA (reference sequence). This CDR3 is 15 amino acids long. Trimming removed 5 bases at V and 0 bases at J, with 14 bases between. DNA for the CDR3: TGCAGTGCTCGTGACAGGCCTAACTCTGGAAACACCATATATTTT. Translating it yields CSARDRPNSGNTIYF.

This clonotype was seen repeatedly, ten times or more. The chain recombines TRBV13 with TRBJ2-7; D might be TRBD1 or TRBD2, each matching 6 bases. Germline-derived CDR1 and CDR2 are PRHDT and FYEKMQ (reference sequence). V dropped 1 base and J dropped 2 bases, with 12 bases sitting between them. This CDR3 has 15 residues. CDR3 coding DNA: TGTGCCAGCAGCTTAGAGGGGGGAGGAACCTACGAGCAGTACTTC. Translated: CASSLEGGGTYEQYF. The variable domain in full, with the rest retrieved from reference TRBV13 and TRBJ2-7, is AAGVIQSPRHLIKEKRETATLKCYPIPRHDTVYWYQQGPGQDPQFLISFYEKMQSDKGSIPDRFSAQQFSDYHSELNMSSLELGDSALYFCASSLEGGGTYEQYFGPGTRLTVT.